Below, one TCR beta chain is given with its context. Its antigen remains unknown. It was with 60 Vbeta and 13 Jbeta primers that the PCR ran. Assay: immunoSEQ multiplex PCR; the TCRdb copy retains only in-frame clones and omits some. The table lists 150,000 to 200,000 clones, about three quarters of them singletons, with over 2.5% in the top ten. The data are from a study of cytomegalovirus exposure and HLA in healthy donors. Looking at the study overall: An earlier analysis found roughly 110 million unique TCR beta sequences from 200 million or so T cells.

Findings and caveats of the study: Several of the most significant clusters were apparently associated with common viral pathogens in a later analysis. Generally TCR sequences proved uncommon, though certain public TCRs appeared in numerous donors.

The sample comprised PBMCs. The receptor's source is a female donor in good health and CMV-seronegative.

In nucleotides, the CDR3 is TGTGCCAGTAGCCAAGCGGCTAGCGGGAGTAATGAGCAGTACTTC. This sequence encodes CASSQAASGSNEQYF. This chain connects TRBV19 to TRBJ2-7; 10 bases line up with TRBD2. J gave up 7 bases and V 6 bases, and 12 bases lay outside the gene matches. The CDR3 contains 15 residues. From germline, CDR1 is LNHDA and CDR2 SQIVND (reference sequence).